Listed below are T cell receptor beta chains from one sample, sequenced in a study of response to subunit inactivated influenza vaccine. Each CDR3 protein is one row after TCRdb ran MiXCR on the RT-PCR reads. The sample has under 500,000 distinct CDR3 sequences, approximately 11% seen once. Sample: PBMCs from blood, taken more than 35 days after vaccination. These receptors were collected from a man in his fifties or sixties who received an inactivated influenza vaccine. CDR3s leave out the opening cysteine and the closing phenylalanine or tryptophan.

j_gene | v_gene | CDR3aa
TRBJ2-7 | TRBV6-5 | ASSYSMGSYEQY
TRBJ2-3 | TRBV2 | ASSPTSLTDTQY
TRBJ1-3 | TRBV12-3/TRBV12-4 | ASSSPVDTIY
TRBJ2-1 | TRBV7-9 | ASSLGLSNEQF
TRBJ2-1 | TRBV11-2 | ASRSTTGTLYNEQF
TRBJ2-3 | TRBV5-1 | ASSSGWEYGRGTDTQY
TRBJ2-7 | TRBV20-1 | SANTGDPPNEQY
TRBJ2-3 | TRBV5-1 | ASSLGSGGSTDTQY
TRBJ2-7 | TRBV20-1 | SASARGSYEQY
TRBJ2-7 | TRBV20-1 | SARDSPRSYEQY
TRBJ2-3 | TRBV18 | ASSPSTPTDTQY
TRBJ2-5 | TRBV6-2/TRBV6-3 | ASSPVEETQY
TRBJ1-5 | TRBV28 | ASSPHLQGYQPQH
TRBJ2-3 | TRBV10-3 | AIKDGGPPDTQY
TRBJ2-7 | TRBV2 | ASSPRDRGHYEQY
TRBJ1-3 | TRBV7-6 | ASSFGGISGNTIY
TRBJ2-3 | TRBV27 | ASSLAGLTFSTDTQY
TRBJ1-5 | TRBV4-2 | ASSQERDSNQPQH
TRBJ2-2 | TRBV6-5 | ASSYSVLGTGELF
TRBJ1-4 | TRBV7-2 | ASSLVSFNEKLF
TRBJ2-2 | TRBV29-1 | SVEYRSGGNTGELF
TRBJ2-7 | TRBV12-3/TRBV12-4 | ASSSTRASGEQY
TRBJ2-5 | TRBV7-2 | ASSAPPGGETQY
TRBJ1-6 | TRBV4-1 | ASSKEGRSPYSPLH
TRBJ2-1 | TRBV4-3 | ASSQGNLLLYNEQF
TRBJ1-2 | TRBV29-1 | SVEGGQGYGYT
TRBJ1-5 | TRBV18 | ASSLKGSNQPQH
TRBJ2-1 | TRBV12-3/TRBV12-4 | ASSLSGNNEQF
TRBJ1-2 | TRBV10-3 | AITLDRLYGYT
TRBJ1-2 | TRBV6-2/TRBV6-3 | ASSYSLFGYT
TRBJ1-1 | TRBV6-5 | ASSYAWGSGTEAF
TRBJ2-3 | TRBV4-2 | ASSQGHDTDTQY
TRBJ1-1 | TRBV9 | ASSPGQSNTEAF
TRBJ2-2 | TRBV4-2 | ASSQDPGNTGELF
TRBJ2-7 | TRBV20-1 | SARGGSSYEQY
TRBJ2-7 | TRBV20-1 | SAGYMEY
TRBJ2-7 | TRBV27 | ASSLGGGGLYEQY